These 5 T cell receptor beta chains were sequenced from one sample in a study of cytomegalovirus exposure and HLA in healthy donors (dated by TCRdb to 2017 to 2019). Receptor amplification or capture employed the immunoSEQ multiplex PCR assay. A mixture of 60 forward primers for TCR Vbeta segments and 13 reverse primers for TCR Jbeta segments was used in the multiplex PCR. Here the immuneACCESS table is served through TCRdb, limited to in-frame sequences with V and J called. Missing clones are a known gap in these copies; in checked studies unresolved V genes cover under half, and the rest lacks a known reason. In all, the sample holds tens of thousands of clones, and about three quarters of those were seen once. The ten biggest clones cover 7% to 9.5% of the sample. The sequencing sample was made of PBMCs. These receptors all come from a woman between 25 and 40 years old in good health and CMV-seropositive.

CDR3 amino acids: CASSLAIGGATNYGYTF. The CDR3 DNA sequence: TGCGCCAGCAGCTTGGCGATAGGGGGCGCGACAAACTATGGCTACACCTTC. The chain employs TRBV5-1 and TRBJ1-2; 7 bases are shared with TRBD1. The CDR3 has 17 amino acids. Germline V gene sequence: CDR1 SGHRS, CDR2 YFSETQ. Trimming took 0 bases from V and 2 from J; bases not matched to a gene: 10.

V and J are TRBV7-9 and TRBJ2-3, with D maybe TRBD2 (6 bases). Germline V CDR1 and CDR2: SEHNR, FQNEAQ (reference sequence). The CDR3 contains 14 residues. Trimming cost V 5 bases and J 0 bases, with 9 bases left between them. CDR3 loop: CASSRAGSTDTQYF. DNA of the CDR3: TGTGCCAGCAGCCGCGCGGGGAGCACAGATACGCAGTATTTT.

This clone was recorded once. The chain carries TRBV15 and TRBJ1-1; D not certain. The CDR3 length is 13 residues. CDR1 LNHNV and CDR2 YYDKDF come from the germline V gene (reference sequence). V lost 1 base to trimming and J lost 5 bases, with 8 bases between them. CDR3 DNA: TGTGCCACCAGCAGAGGATCGGGGACTGAAGCTTTCTTT. This gives the protein CATSRGSGTEAFF.

The gene calls are TRBV11-1 and TRBJ2-3, with D tentatively TRBD1 (6 bases). Germline assignment: CDR1 SGHAT and CDR2 FQDESV (reference sequence). The V and J ends lost 10 bases and 8 bases respectively, with 13 bases between them. This CDR3 region has 11 residues. The DNA for the CDR3 is TGTGCCACCACGCTAGGGGGTACGCAGTATTTT. The encoded protein is CATTLGGTQYF.

The rearrangement joins TRBV9 to TRBJ1-1; D unresolved. This CDR3 is built from 15 residues. With 4 bases removed from V and 4 bases from J, the gap between germline ends came to 17 bases. The germline V gene has CDR1 SGDLS and CDR2 YYNGEE. CDR3 sequence (DNA): TGTGCCAGCAGCCCCCCCGGGTGGAGTGTCACTGAAGCTTTCTTT. It codes for CASSPPGWSVTEAFF.